The present T cell receptor (beta chain) was sequenced within a study of T cell responses to AZD1222 COVID-19 vaccine (TCRdb year 2021). Concerning the study at large: TCR sequencing was performed for fewer than 250 trial participants, of whom roughly 200 were given two doses of AZD1222 and about 25 were given two doses of MenACWY control vaccine. Trial participants were enrolled into age subgroups of 18-55, 56-69 and 70-plus years, which contained 148, 28 and 57 TCR-sequenced participants, respectively. General conclusions and limits of the study: The 56-69-year group was small, and its depth increase did not reach significance, likely because of low power. Vaccine-associated CD4 TCRs spanned the whole spike protein, with dominant responses in regions 160-218 and 743-854. A significant rise in spike-specific TCR breadth and depth was observed after two AZD1222 doses relative to day 0 and relative to MenACWY recipients. Reportedly, almost half of the unique spike-specific TCRs recognized epitopes lying outside the regions that are mutated in the B.1.351 and B.1.1.7 variants. Conclusions about previously exposed vaccinees were limited because only six AZD1222 recipients were SARS-CoV-2 seropositive at baseline. Participants were mostly white British and included more females than males, and it was suggested by the authors that clonal diversity may have been underestimated. Because no samples from the day 14 peak response were available, repertoires could be characterized only after the peak T cell response.

This clone was counted a few times. Which antigen it targets is not known. No quality values exist for individual bases; no much larger clone is one base distant. At the junction V is shortened by 6 bases and J by 0 bases, with 9 bases in between. From the cysteine up to the phenylalanine, the CDR3 has a length of 14 residues. CDR3 DNA is the only sequence kept; it has 42 bases, read in frame from the first base. The germline V gene yields SGHVS for CDR1 and FQNEAQ for CDR2. Reading the label with the study, this specimen's time point is: about 28 days (+/-7) after the second vaccine dose. AZD1222 recipients given second doses at about 4 weeks or at about 12 weeks were pooled, since spike-specific TCR depth and breadth were not found to differ between the two schedules. Vaccinee samples were obtained from the UK trials COV001 and COV002, which included a single-blind randomized controlled phase 2/3 trial of AZD1222 (ChAdOx1 nCoV-19) in healthy adults. For TCRbeta chain sequencing, PBMC samples from trial participants were taken at day 0 and at day 28 after the second dose.

The CDR3 regions of human TCRbeta chains were analyzed by immunosequencing. The published analysis was carried out like this. TCRs in the repertoires were matched against a reference library of SARS-CoV-2-specific TCRs that had been generated with the MIRA antigen-specificity platform. Breadth was defined as the fraction of unique TCRs that were SARS-CoV-2-associated, and depth was defined as the fraction of total T cells that were SARS-CoV-2-associated. Each spike-specific TCR was assigned to its reactive spike region and to a CD4 or CD8 class using the MIRA data. Log10-transformed breadth and depth values were compared by one-way ANOVA with Sidak's multiple comparisons tests. TCRdb's version of the immuneACCESS table is confined to in-frame rearrangements and falls short of the full clone set. An unresolved V gene accounts for under half of the shortfall where checked; the remainder is of unknown origin. Clonal size and the V and J genes are those of that table, whereas D and trimming came from the DNA. In this sample the table shows about 150,000 clones, over 80% of which occur a single time. Jointly, the top ten make up 2.5% to 4% of the sample.

The specimen comprised peripheral blood, sampled 28 days after the second AZD1222 dose. This chain joins TRBV7-8 to TRBJ1-3, with the D gene too uncertain to name. The clonotype comes from an adult who received the AZD1222 COVID-19 vaccine. The DNA sequence is given as TGTGCCAGCAGGGTCGCCGGCTCTGGAAACACCATATATTTT. This gives the protein CASRVAGSGNTIYF.